This T cell receptor beta chain appears in the sequencing data of a study of OX40 agonist ivuxolimab in advanced cancers. Across the study: Two patients with cutaneous melanoma and one with hepatocellular carcinoma, three in total, showed partial responses. Broader study findings: With doses of 0.1 to 3.0 mg/kg, CD4+ and CD8+ blood T cells had undergone clonal expansion by week 6.

Produced via immunoSEQ multiplex PCR; TCRdb's table is partial and in-frame only. The sample consists of about 79,000 clones, roughly 91% of them appearing once. This CDR3 is 15 amino acids long. The germline CDR1 and CDR2 sequences are SGHRS and YFSETQ. Trimming shortened V by 2 bases and J by 5 bases, and 14 bases separated the two germline ends. As to this clone: Its antigen remains unknown.

The source is an adult with an advanced solid tumor such as melanoma, head and neck, liver or kidney cancer. Sequenced here: CD4+ or CD8+ T cells sorted from blood, sampled in a trial of the OX40 agonist ivuxolimab. This chain uses TRBV5-1 with TRBJ2-1; D not resolved. The CDR3 reads CASSLDTVRDNEQFF. DNA of the CDR3: TGCGCCAGCAGCTTAGACACAGTTAGGGACAATGAGCAGTTCTTC.